This T cell receptor (beta chain) was captured by sequencing in a study of CD8+ T cells in alopecia areata (dated by TCRdb to the late 2010s). Background for the entire study: High-throughput TCRbeta sequencing was used to examine T cell clonal expansion in alopecia areata in both the C3H/HeJ mouse model and human patients. In humans, TCRbeta sequencing was performed on scalp tissue and on sorted CD4+ and CD8+ peripheral blood T cells from healthy controls and from patients with patchy or totalis/universalis alopecia areata. Clonality in the scalp was compared among normal scalp (n=4), patchy alopecia areata scalp (n=8), and alopecia totalis/universalis scalp (n=8). RNA was extracted with the PAXgene miRNA kit for fixed scalp, the miRNeasy kit for PBMCs, and the RNeasy kit for mouse skin. Amplification of TCRbeta CDR3 regions was done by immunoSEQ multiplex PCR using 35 Vbeta forward primers and 13 Jbeta reverse primers. Findings and caveats that apply to the study as a whole: Unlike mouse skin, where gammadelta T cells dominate, normal human skin contains resident alphabeta T cells that get sequenced too, which complicates analysis of the scalp TCR repertoire. Lesional scalp, especially in alopecia totalis/universalis, showed higher clonality and more expanded CD8+ clones than normal scalp, suggesting antigenic drive. Shared TCR sequences between patients were less evident than in mice, which may be partly attributable to HLA diversity in the patient population.

As regards this clone: Its antigen remains unidentified. Qualities for individual bases were not recorded, and no much larger clone is one base off.

Its CDR3 holds 15 amino acids, cysteine through phenylalanine. The retained sequence is limited to the CDR3, 45 bases, with the frame set at the first base. V is cut by 0 bases and J by 5 bases, and the space between the germline ends is 12 bases. The germline V gene specifies SGHRS as CDR1 and YFSETQ as CDR2. After PBMCs were isolated by density centrifugation and stained for CD3, CD4 and CD8, a FACSAria was used to sort CD4+ and CD8+ T cells. Scalp biopsies and blood samples were provided by unaffected controls. The library was built by means of the immunoSEQ multiplex PCR assay. To provide template for TCR sequencing, every sample had RNA extracted and reverse transcribed into cDNA. First-strand cDNA was synthesized using SuperScript III with a 2:1 mix of oligo-dT and random hexamers. A synthetic immune receptor repertoire was used to assess amplification bias, and residual bias was removed computationally. On the study's bioinformatics: After raw reads were preprocessed to remove errors, the CDR3 was defined following IMGT conventions as running from the conserved cysteine to phenylalanine. Clonality was computed by normalizing Shannon entropy by log2 of the number of productive unique TCRs and subtracting the result from 1. Whether scalp clones were CD4 or CD8 was inferred by matching scalp TCRbeta sequences against CD4 and CD8 repertoires sorted from blood. In TCRdb, the immuneACCESS table is reduced to in-frame sequences with V and J assigned. These tables do not hold every clone; where another copy was compared, an unresolved V gene accounts for under half, and the others remain unexplained. V, J and clone size are taken as reported in that table, and D and trimming were inferred from the DNA itself. The sample includes roughly 150,000 clones, with 62% observed a single time. About 40% of the sample is in the top ten clones.

The sequencing sample was made of CD8+ T cells sorted from blood. The sequence was obtained from a human donor in good health. The receptor chain draws on TRBV5-1 and TRBJ2-1; the D gene is not confidently resolved. CDR3 reads: CASSLGEVLNNEQFF. The nucleotide sequence reads as follows: TGCGCCAGCAGCTTGGGTGAGGTCCTGAACAATGAGCAGTTCTTC.